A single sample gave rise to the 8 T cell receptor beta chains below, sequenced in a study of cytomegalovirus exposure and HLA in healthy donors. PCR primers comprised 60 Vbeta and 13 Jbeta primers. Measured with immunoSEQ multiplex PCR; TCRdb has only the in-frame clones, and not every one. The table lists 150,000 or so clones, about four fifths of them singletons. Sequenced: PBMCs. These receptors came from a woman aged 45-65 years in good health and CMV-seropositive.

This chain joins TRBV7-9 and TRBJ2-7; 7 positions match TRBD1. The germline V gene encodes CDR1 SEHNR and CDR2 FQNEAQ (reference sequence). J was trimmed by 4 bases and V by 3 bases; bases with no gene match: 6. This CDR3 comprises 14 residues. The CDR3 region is CASSFSTGIYEQYF. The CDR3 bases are TGTGCCAGCAGCTTTTCGACAGGGATTTACGAGCAGTACTTC.

The CDR3 nucleotides read TGTGCCAGCAGCTTAGGGGTTACTGAAGCTTTCTTT. Translated: CASSLGVTEAFF. The chain combines TRBV5-5 with TRBJ1-1; maybe TRBD1 (5 bases). CDR1 SGHKS and CDR2 YYEKEE come from the germline V gene (reference sequence). CDR3 length: 12 residues. V dropped 2 bases and J dropped 5 bases, with 7 bases sitting between them.

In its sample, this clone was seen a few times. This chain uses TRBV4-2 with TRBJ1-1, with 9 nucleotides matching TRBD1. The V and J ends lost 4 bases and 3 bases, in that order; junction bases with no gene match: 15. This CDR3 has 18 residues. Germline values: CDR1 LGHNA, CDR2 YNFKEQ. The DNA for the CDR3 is TGTGCCAGCAGCCTAAGCGAAAGACAGGGGGGGTCCGACACTGAAGCTTTCTTT. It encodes CASSLSERQGGSDTEAFF.

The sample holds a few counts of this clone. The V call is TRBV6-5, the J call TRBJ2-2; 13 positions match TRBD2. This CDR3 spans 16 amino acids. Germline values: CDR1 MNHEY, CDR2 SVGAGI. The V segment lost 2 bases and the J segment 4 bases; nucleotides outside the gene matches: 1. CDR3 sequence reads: CASSYRLAGGTGELFF. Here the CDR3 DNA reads TGTGCCAGCAGTTACCGACTAGCGGGAGGCACCGGGGAGCTGTTTTTT.

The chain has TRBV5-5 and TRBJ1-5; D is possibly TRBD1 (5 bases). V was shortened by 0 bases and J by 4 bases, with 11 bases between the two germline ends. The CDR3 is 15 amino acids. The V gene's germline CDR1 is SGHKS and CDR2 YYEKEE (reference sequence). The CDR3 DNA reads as TGTGCCAGCAGCTTGGCTCCAACAGGAAATCAGCCCCAGCATTTT. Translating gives CASSLAPTGNQPQHF.

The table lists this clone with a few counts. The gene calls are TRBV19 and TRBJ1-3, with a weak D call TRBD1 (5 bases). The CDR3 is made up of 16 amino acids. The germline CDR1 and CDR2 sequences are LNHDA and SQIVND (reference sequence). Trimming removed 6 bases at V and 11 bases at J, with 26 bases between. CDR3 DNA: TGTGCCAGTAGAGCCTTGACAGCGACTCGAAAAGGGTCCATATATTTT. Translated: CASRALTATRKGSIYF.

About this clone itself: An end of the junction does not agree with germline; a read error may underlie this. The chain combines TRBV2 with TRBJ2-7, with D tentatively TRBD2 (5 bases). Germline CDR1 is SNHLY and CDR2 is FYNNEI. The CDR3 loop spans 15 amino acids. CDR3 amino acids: CASSFDPRATSSADF. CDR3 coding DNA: TGTGCCAGCAGTTTTGACCCGCGGGCTACGAGCAGTGCGGACTTC.

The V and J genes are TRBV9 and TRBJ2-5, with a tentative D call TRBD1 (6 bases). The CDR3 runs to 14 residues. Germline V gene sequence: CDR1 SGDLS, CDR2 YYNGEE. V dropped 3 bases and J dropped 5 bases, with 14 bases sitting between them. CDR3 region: CASSAGQSGETQYF. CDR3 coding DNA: TGTGCCAGCAGCGCCGGACAGTCAGGGGAGACCCAGTACTTC. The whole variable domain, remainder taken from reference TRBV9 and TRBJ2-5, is DSGVTQTPKHLITATGQRVTLRCSPRSGDLSVYWYQQSLDQGLQFLIQYYNGEERAKGNILERFSAQQFPDLHSELNLSSLELGDSALYFCASSAGQSGETQYFGPGTRLLVL.